Presented here are 25 T cell receptor beta chains from one specimen sequenced in a study of blood T cell repertoires in COVID-19. Assay used: immunoSEQ multiplex PCR; TCRdb lists only in-frame clones, some missing. The top ten hold 10% of the sample, which has about 210,000 clones, roughly 89% seen once. Sequencing was done on a sample of PBMCs or T cells enriched from blood (not recorded which). All receptors derive from a man between 18 and 29 years old with acute COVID-19.

This sequence joins TRBV30 and TRBJ2-5; no clear D. From germline, CDR1 is GTSNPN and CDR2 SVGIG (reference sequence). The V end was cut by 0 bases, the J end by 5 bases, with 7 bases between. CDR3 length: 12 amino acids. CDR3 amino acids: CAWSVTFETQYF. CDR3 DNA: TGTGCCTGGAGTGTGACATTCGAGACCCAGTACTTC.

V is TRBV3-1 (or the pseudogene TRBV3-2) and J is TRBJ1-2; TRBD1 might be the D (5 bases). CDR3 size: 16 residues. From germline, CDR1 is LGHDT and CDR2 YNNKEL (reference sequence). Trimming left V 1 base short and J 6 bases short, with 18 bases between. Here the CDR3 DNA reads TGTGCCAGCAGCCAAGCCACCGGGGGATTACGTGATGGCTACACCTTC. This codes for CASSQATGGLRDGYTF.

The chain combines TRBV27 with TRBJ2-1; the match to TRBD2 covers 8 bases. V shed 5 bases and J 3 bases; nucleotides not matched to a gene: 6. Germline V gene data show CDR1 as MNHEY and CDR2 as SMNVEV (reference sequence). The length of the CDR3 is 15 residues. The CDR3 region has the DNA TGTGCCAGCAGTCTCAGCGGGGGCGTCTACAATGAGCAGTTCTTC. Translated: CASSLSGGVYNEQFF.

In nucleotides, the CDR3 is TGTGCCAGCAGCCGGGACAGCAAGTACGAGCAGTACTTC. It is translated as CASSRDSKYEQYF. The chain carries TRBV11-3 and TRBJ2-7; 7 positions match TRBD1. The length of the CDR3 is 13 residues. CDR1 is SGHNT and CDR2 is YENEEA in the germline V gene. With 5 bases clipped from V and 4 bases from J, the junction kept 5 bases outside the gene matches.

This chain joins TRBV4-1 and TRBJ2-7; 8 bases map to TRBD1. Trimming removed 4 bases from V and 0 bases from J; junction bases left unmatched: 8. Germline V CDR1 and CDR2: MGHRA, YSYEKL. The CDR3 has 16 residues. CDR3 sequence (DNA): TGCGCCAGCAGCCCTCGACAGGGGATAAACTCCTACGAGCAGTACTTC. It specifies CASSPRQGINSYEQYF.

V usage is TRBV7-6 and J usage is TRBJ1-5; D unresolved. CDR3 length equals 13 residues. Germline assignment: CDR1 SGHVS and CDR2 FNYEAQ. V was pared by 5 bases and J by 0 bases, with 5 bases between. This chain's CDR3 is CASSINSNQPQHF. The CDR3 bases are TGTGCCAGCAGCATCAATAGCAATCAGCCCCAGCATTTT.

DNA for the CDR3: TGTGCCAGCAGTGAAGTGGTAGCGGGAGCTTACAATGAGCAGTTCTTC. This sequence encodes CASSEVVAGAYNEQFF. J is TRBJ2-1 and V is TRBV6-1; TRBD2 matches 9 bases. The CDR3 consists of 16 residues. Losses at the gene ends were 1 base for V and 4 bases for J; bases not matched to a gene: 5. Germline V gives CDR1 MNHNS, CDR2 SASEGT.

This rearrangement joins TRBV7-2 to TRBJ1-1; D might be TRBD1 (6 bases). V lost 1 base to trimming and J lost 0 bases, with 15 bases between them. The CDR3 extends over 17 amino acids. Germline CDR1 and CDR2: SGHTA and FQGNSA. As DNA, the CDR3 is TGTGCCAGCAGCTTAGACGGCAGGGGTTATATGAACACTGAAGCTTTCTTT. It translates to CASSLDGRGYMNTEAFF. The whole variable domain, remainder taken from reference TRBV7-2 and TRBJ1-1, is GAGVSQSPSNKVTEKGKDVELRCDPISGHTALYWYRQSLGQGLEFLIYFQGNSAPDKSGLPSDRFSAERTGGSVSTLTIQRTQQEDSAVYLCASSLDGRGYMNTEAFFGQGTRLTVV.

In DNA, the CDR3 is TGTGCCAGCTCACCAGAAAGCGGGGTAAAGAATGAGCAGTTCTTC. Its translation is CASSPESGVKNEQFF. The gene calls are TRBV18 and TRBJ2-1, with 7 bases fitting TRBD2. Trimming at V came to 2 bases and at J to 7 bases, leaving 8 bases not matched to a gene. This CDR3 has 15 amino acids. In germline, CDR1 is KGHSH, CDR2 LQKENI.

This clone has a single count. J is TRBJ2-3 and V is TRBV24-1; 9 bases are shared with TRBD2. The germline CDR1 and CDR2 sequences are KGHDR and SFDVKD. The CDR3 has 18 amino acids. V lost 5 bases to trimming and J lost 1 base; unmatched junction nucleotides: 12. The CDR3, as DNA: TGTGCCACCAGTGCCCGAGGGGGGCTAGCGGGGCGCACAGATACGCAGTATTTT. This gives the protein CATSARGGLAGRTDTQYF.

The chain combines TRBV6-1 with TRBJ2-7; no firm D call. CDR3 length: 13 residues. Germline V gene lookup returns CDR1 MNHNS and CDR2 SASEGT. Deletions cut 2 bases from V and 0 bases from J, with 5 bases between. The DNA for the CDR3 is TGTGCCAGCAGTGAAAACAACTCCTACGAGCAGTACTTC. Translating gives CASSENNSYEQYF.

The chain employs TRBV27 and TRBJ1-4; 10 nucleotides match TRBD1. V was pared by 1 base and J by 7 bases, with 6 bases of the junction left unmatched. The germline gives CDR1 MNHEY, CDR2 SMNVEV (reference sequence). This CDR3 has 16 amino acids. In nucleotides, the CDR3 is TGTGCCAGCAGTTTATACGGGACAGGGGTTACTGAAAAACTGTTTTTT. It is translated as CASSLYGTGVTEKLFF.

V and J are TRBV2 and TRBJ2-7; 9 bases agree with TRBD2. V dropped 10 bases and J dropped 5; count of bases not matched to a gene: 12. Germline lookup yields CDR1 SNHLY and CDR2 FYNNEI. CDR3 length: 14 amino acids. In nucleotides, the CDR3 is TGTGCCACCACGGGGCTAGCGGGATCCCACGAGCAGTACTTC. It codes for CATTGLAGSHEQYF.

The chain links TRBV2 to TRBJ1-4, with 10 bases that match TRBD1. The CDR3 totals 16 residues. Germline V gives CDR1 SNHLY, CDR2 FYNNEI. With 0 bases clipped from V and 8 bases from J, the junction kept 6 bases outside the gene matches. For the CDR3, the DNA is TGTGCCAGCAGTGAAGCGACAGGGGGCACTCGGGAAAAACTGTTTTTT. It yields the protein CASSEATGGTREKLFF.

The rearrangement links TRBV13 to TRBJ2-1; 7 bases map to TRBD2. V lost 8 bases and J lost 8; bases outside the gene matches: 9. Germline V CDR1 and CDR2: PRHDT, FYEKMQ (reference sequence). The CDR3 is 13 amino acids. In DNA, the CDR3 is TGTGCCAGCGTGGTAGCGGGTTTGGATGAGCAGTTCTTC. The encoded protein is CASVVAGLDEQFF.

This clone showed up just a few times. The chain combines TRBV28 with TRBJ2-7; tentative D call: TRBD2 (5 bases). Per germline, CDR1 MDHEN and CDR2 SYDVKM. The V gene lost 5 bases and the J gene lost 0 bases, with 11 bases spanning the gap. The CDR3 covers 14 residues. The CDR3 sequence is CASSPNSVSYEQYF. The CDR3 coding sequence is TGTGCCAGCAGTCCTAATAGCGTCTCCTACGAGCAGTACTTC.

The rearrangement uses TRBV4-2 and TRBJ2-5, with 7 bases lining up with TRBD2. This CDR3 is built from 14 residues. After removal of 4 bases from V and 3 bases from J, the junction contained 5 bases not matched to a gene. Germline CDR1 LGHNA, CDR2 YNFKEQ. The CDR3: CASSREGTEETQYF. The CDR3, as DNA: TGTGCCAGCAGCCGGGAGGGGACGGAAGAGACCCAGTACTTC.

The chain uses TRBV9 and TRBJ2-6; tentatively, D is TRBD1 (5 bases). The CDR3 is made up of 18 amino acids. CDR1 and CDR2 from the germline V gene are SGDLS and YYNGEE. The germline V and J ends were trimmed by 0 bases and 1 base, with 14 bases remaining between them. The CDR3 DNA reads TGTGCCAGCAGCGTAGGTGGCAGGGTTGGGTCTGGGGCCAACGTCCTGACTTTC. This encodes CASSVGGRVGSGANVLTF.

The genes are TRBV5-1 and TRBJ1-3; 12 positions agree with TRBD1. This CDR3 spans 16 amino acids. From germline, CDR1 is SGHRS and CDR2 YFSETQ. The V segment lost 4 bases and the J segment 4 bases; nucleotides outside the gene matches: 6. The CDR3 DNA reads TGCGCCAGCAGCAGGGCGGGACAGGGGGCAGGAAACACCATATATTTT. It translates to CASSRAGQGAGNTIYF.

The rearrangement joins TRBV18 to TRBJ2-2, with D perhaps TRBD1 (5 bases). Germline CDR1 and CDR2: KGHSH and LQKENI. The CDR3 consists of 16 residues. The germline V and J ends were trimmed by 2 bases and 4 bases, with 14 bases remaining between them. The CDR3 sequence: CASSPSSRVGTGELFF. CDR3 nucleotides: TGTGCCAGCTCACCATCCAGCAGGGTCGGCACCGGGGAGCTGTTTTTT.

This clone was seen once. Here the CDR3 DNA reads TGTGCCAGCAGTTTATCTCCAGCGGGAGGAGATACGCAGTATTTT. Its protein is CASSLSPAGGDTQYF. The chain uses TRBV28 and TRBJ2-3; TRBD2 aligns across 9 bases. CDR3 length equals 15 residues. Germline CDR1 is MDHEN and CDR2 is SYDVKM. V shed 1 base and J 5 bases; nucleotides not matched to a gene: 4.

This chain joins TRBV18 and TRBJ1-4; 10 bases are a match to TRBD1. V lost 3 bases and J lost 6; bases outside the gene matches: 1. This CDR3 is 14 amino acids long. Germline V gene lookup returns CDR1 KGHSH and CDR2 LQKENI. CDR3 loop: CASSPGTGDEKLFF. CDR3 sequence (DNA): TGTGCCAGCTCACCCGGGACAGGGGATGAAAAACTGTTTTTT.

This rearrangement joins TRBV24-1 to TRBJ1-2, with 9 positions matching TRBD1. J lost 6 bases, V lost 3 bases, and 4 bases had no gene match. CDR1 and CDR2 (germline): KGHDR, SFDVKD. The CDR3 runs 14 residues. The CDR3 DNA sequence: TGTGCCACCAGTGATCCGGGACAGGGTCATGGCTACACCTTC. It codes for CATSDPGQGHGYTF.

The rearrangement uses TRBV7-9 and TRBJ2-7; 7 nucleotides line up with TRBD1. This CDR3 has 14 residues. Per the germline V gene, CDR1 is SEHNR and CDR2 is FQNEAQ (reference sequence). The V segment lost 3 bases and the J segment 6 bases; nucleotides outside the gene matches: 8. This chain's CDR3 is CASSFAGGPSEQYF. The CDR3, as DNA: TGTGCCAGCAGCTTTGCAGGGGGTCCCTCCGAGCAGTACTTC.

The gene calls are TRBV1 and TRBJ2-1; no DNA check was done on the table's D call, TRBD2. TRBV1 is a recognized pseudogene. The CDR3 covers 16 residues. CDR3 nucleotides: TGCACCAGTGACCGGGGGGTACTAGCGGTATACAATGAGCAGTTCTTC. It is translated as CTSDRGVLAVYNEQFF.